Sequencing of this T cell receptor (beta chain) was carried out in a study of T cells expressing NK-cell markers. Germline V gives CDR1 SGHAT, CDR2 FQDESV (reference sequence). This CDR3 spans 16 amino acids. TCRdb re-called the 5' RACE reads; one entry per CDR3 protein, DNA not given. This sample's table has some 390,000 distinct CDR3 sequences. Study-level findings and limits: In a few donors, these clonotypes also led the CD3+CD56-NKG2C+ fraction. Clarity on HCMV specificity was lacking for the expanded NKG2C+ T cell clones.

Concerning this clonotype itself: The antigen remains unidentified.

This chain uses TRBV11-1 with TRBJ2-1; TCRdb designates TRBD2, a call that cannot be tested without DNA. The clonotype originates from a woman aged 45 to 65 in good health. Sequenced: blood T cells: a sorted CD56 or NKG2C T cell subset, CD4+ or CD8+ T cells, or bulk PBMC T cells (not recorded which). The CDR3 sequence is CASSSPGLAAYNEQFF.